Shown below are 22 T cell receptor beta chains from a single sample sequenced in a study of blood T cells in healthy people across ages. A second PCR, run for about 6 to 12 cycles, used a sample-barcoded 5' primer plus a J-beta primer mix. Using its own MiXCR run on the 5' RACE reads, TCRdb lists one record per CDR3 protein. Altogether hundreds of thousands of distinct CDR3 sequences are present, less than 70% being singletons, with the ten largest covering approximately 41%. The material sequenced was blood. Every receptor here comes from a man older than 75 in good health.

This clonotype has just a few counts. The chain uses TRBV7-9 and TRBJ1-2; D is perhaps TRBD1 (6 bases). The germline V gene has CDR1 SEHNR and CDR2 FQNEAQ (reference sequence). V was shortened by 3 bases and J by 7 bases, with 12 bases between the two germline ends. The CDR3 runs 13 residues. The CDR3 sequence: CASSFRGGGGYTF. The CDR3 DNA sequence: TGTGCCAGCAGCTTCAGGGGAGGCGGTGGCTACACCTTC.

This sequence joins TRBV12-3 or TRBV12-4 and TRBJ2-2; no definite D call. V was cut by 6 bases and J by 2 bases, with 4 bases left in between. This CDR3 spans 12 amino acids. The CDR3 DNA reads TGTGCCAGCAGATATAACACCGGGGAGCTGTTTTTT. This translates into CASRYNTGELFF.

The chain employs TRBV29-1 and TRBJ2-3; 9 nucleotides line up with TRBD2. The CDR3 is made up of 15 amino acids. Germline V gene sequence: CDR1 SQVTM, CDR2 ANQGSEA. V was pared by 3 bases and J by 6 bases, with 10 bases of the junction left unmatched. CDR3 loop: CSVEVSGGPLDTQYF. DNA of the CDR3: TGCAGCGTTGAGGTCAGCGGGGGGCCCCTGGATACGCAGTATTTT.

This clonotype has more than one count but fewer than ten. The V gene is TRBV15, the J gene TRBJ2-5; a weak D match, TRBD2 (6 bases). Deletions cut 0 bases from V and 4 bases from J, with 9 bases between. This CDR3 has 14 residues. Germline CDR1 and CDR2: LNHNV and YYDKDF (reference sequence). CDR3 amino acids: CATSRDRRVETQYF. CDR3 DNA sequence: TGTGCCACCAGCAGAGATCGGAGGGTAGAGACCCAGTACTTC.

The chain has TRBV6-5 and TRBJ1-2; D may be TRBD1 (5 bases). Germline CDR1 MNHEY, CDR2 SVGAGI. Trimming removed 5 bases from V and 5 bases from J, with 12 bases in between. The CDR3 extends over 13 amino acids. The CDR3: CASSPLGPYGYTF. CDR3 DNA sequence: TGTGCCAGCAGTCCCCTGGGACCTTATGGCTACACCTTC.

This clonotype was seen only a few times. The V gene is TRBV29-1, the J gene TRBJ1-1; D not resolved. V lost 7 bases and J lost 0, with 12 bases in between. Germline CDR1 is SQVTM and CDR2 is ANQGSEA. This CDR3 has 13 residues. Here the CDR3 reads CSAGRQLNTEAFF. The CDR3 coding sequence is TGCAGCGCCGGGAGGCAGCTGAACACTGAAGCTTTCTTT.

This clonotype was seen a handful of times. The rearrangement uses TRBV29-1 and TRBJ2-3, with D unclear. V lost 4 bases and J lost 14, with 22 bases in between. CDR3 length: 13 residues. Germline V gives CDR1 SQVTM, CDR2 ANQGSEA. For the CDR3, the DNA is TGCAGCGTTGGAATGCCTCTGCACAGATACGCGTATTTT. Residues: CSVGMPLHRYAYF.

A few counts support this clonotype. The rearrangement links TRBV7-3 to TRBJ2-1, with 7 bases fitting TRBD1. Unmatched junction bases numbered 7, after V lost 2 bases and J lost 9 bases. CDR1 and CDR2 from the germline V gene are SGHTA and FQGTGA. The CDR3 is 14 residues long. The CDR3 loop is CASSLQTGLGEQFF. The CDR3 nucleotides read TGTGCCAGCAGCTTACAGACAGGGTTGGGTGAGCAGTTCTTC.

The CDR3 DNA reads TGTGCCAGCAGTTCCCAAGGCTTGGGAGGCTACACCTTC. This gives the protein CASSSQGLGGYTF. The chain couples TRBV6-6 to TRBJ1-2; D remains unclear. Germline CDR1 and CDR2: MNHNY and SVGAGI (reference sequence). The length of the CDR3 is 13 residues. V lost 4 bases and J 8 bases, leaving 14 bases between the germline ends.

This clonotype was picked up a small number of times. The CDR3 DNA is TGTGCCAGCAGCTATCACCCTTGGCCCGGGTCGGGAACTGAAGCTTTCTTT. Translated: CASSYHPWPGSGTEAFF. This chain uses TRBV7-9 with TRBJ1-1; D not resolved. Germline V lookup: CDR1 SEHNR, CDR2 FQNEAQ (reference sequence). This CDR3 has 17 residues. With 4 bases removed from V and 5 bases from J, the gap between germline ends came to 23 bases.

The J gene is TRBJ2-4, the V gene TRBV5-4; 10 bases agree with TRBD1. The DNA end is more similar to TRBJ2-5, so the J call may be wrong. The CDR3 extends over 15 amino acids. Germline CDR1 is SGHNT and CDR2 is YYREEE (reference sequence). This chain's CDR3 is CASSGMTGGMETQYF. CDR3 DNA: TGTGCCAGCAGCGGGATGACAGGGGGCATGGAGACCCAGTACTTC.

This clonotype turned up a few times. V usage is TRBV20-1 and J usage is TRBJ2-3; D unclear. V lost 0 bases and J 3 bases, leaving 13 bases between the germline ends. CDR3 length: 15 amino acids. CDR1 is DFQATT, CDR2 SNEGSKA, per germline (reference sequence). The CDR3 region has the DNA TGCAGTGCTAGAGACCGTAAAATGGGAACAGATACGCAGTATTTT. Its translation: CSARDRKMGTDTQYF.

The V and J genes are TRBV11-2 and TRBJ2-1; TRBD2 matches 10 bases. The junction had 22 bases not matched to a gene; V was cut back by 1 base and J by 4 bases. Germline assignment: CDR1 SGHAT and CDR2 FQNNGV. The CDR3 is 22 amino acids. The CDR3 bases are TGTGCCAGCAGCTTAGTCCCTAGCGGGAGAGACTTCGCCCGTTCTCGATACAATGAGCAGTTCTTC. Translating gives CASSLVPSGRDFARSRYNEQFF.

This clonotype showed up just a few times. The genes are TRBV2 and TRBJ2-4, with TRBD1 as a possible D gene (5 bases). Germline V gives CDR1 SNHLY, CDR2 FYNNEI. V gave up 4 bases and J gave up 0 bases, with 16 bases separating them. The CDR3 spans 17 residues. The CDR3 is CASSGRVEMLAKNIQYF. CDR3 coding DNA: TGTGCCAGCAGTGGCAGGGTGGAGATGCTAGCCAAAAACATTCAGTACTTC.

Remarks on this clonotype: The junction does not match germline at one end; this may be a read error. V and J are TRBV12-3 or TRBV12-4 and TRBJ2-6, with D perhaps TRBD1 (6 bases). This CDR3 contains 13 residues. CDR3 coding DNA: TGCTGTTCCAGGGGTTTAGGGGCCAACGTCCTGACTTTC. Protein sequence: CCSRGLGANVLTF.

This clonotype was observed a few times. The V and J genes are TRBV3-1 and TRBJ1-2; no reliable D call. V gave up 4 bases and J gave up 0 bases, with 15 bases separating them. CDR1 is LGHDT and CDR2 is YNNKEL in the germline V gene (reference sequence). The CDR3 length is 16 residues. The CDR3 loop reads CASSPVVAGANYGYTF. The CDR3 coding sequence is TGTGCCAGCAGCCCGGTTGTCGCAGGAGCTAACTATGGCTACACCTTC.

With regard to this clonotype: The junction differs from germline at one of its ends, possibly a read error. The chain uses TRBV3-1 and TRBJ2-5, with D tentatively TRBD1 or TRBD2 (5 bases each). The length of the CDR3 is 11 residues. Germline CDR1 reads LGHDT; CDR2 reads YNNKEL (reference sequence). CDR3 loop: CASSQAGTPYF. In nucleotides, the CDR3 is TGTGCCAGCAGCCAAGCCGGGACCCCGTACTTC.

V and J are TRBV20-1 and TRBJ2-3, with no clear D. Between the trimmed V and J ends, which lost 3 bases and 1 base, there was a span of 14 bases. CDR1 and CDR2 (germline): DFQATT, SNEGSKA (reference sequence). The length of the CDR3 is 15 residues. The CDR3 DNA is TGCAGTGCTAGCCCGGTCCCCGCGGGCACAGATACGCAGTATTTT. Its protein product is CSASPVPAGTDTQYF.

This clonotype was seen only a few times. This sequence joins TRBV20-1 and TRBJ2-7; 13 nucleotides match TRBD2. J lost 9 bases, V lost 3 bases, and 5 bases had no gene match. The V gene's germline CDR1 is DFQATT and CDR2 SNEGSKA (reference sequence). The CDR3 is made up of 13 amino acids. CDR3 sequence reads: CSARGLAGRVQYF. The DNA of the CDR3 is TGCAGTGCTAGGGGACTAGCGGGACGTGTGCAGTACTTC.

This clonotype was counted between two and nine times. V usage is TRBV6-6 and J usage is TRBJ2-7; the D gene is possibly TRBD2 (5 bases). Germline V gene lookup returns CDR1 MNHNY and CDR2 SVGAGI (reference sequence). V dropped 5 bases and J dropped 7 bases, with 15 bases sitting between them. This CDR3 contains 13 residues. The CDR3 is CASSPAAGWEQYF. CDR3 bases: TGTGCCAGCAGTCCCGCTGCGGGCTGGGAGCAGTACTTC.

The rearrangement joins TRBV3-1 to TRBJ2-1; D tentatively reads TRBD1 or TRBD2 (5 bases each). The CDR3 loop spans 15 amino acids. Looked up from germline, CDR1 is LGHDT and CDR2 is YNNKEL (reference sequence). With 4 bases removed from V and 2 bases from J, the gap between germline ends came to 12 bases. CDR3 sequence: CASSPGRLTYNEQFF. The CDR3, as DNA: TGTGCCAGCAGCCCGGGACGGCTTACCTACAATGAGCAGTTCTTC.

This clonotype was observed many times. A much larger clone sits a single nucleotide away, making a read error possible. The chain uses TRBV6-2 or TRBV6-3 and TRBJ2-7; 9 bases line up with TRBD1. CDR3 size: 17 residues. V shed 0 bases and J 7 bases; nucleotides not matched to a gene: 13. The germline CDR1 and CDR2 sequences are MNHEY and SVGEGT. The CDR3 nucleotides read TGTGCCAGCAGTTACTCTCCGGGACAGGGTATCTACAATGAGCAGTACTTC. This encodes CASSYSPGQGIYNEQYF.